These 10 T cell receptor beta chains were all obtained from the same sample, sequenced in a study of PD-1 blockade in classical Hodgkin lymphoma. The data were produced by immunoSEQ multiplex PCR, yet TCRdb's version contains in-frame clones alone and is incomplete. This repertoire shows around 25,000 clones, around 94% found once; its top ten account for less than 5%. Time point defined: newly diagnosed, previously untreated cHL patient sample. The specimen was peripheral blood mononuclear cells (PBMCs). The receptor source for this set is a human donor with classical Hodgkin lymphoma.

V gene TRBV5-6 combines with J gene TRBJ2-5; 8 bases are a match to TRBD1. Germline V CDR1 and CDR2: SGHDT, YYEEEE. CDR3 length equals 15 residues. Trimming at V came to 0 bases and at J to 1 base, leaving 2 bases not matched to a gene. CDR3 nucleotides: TGTGCCAGCAGCTTGGCTGGACAGGGCCAAGAGACCCAGTACTTC. It is translated as CASSLAGQGQETQYF.

This chain connects TRBV9 to TRBJ2-2, with D possibly being TRBD1 (5 bases). The CDR3 is 14 amino acids. The germline gives CDR1 SGDLS, CDR2 YYNGEE. V lost 0 bases to trimming and J lost 5 bases, with 8 bases between them. Here the CDR3 reads CASSVARETGELFF. The CDR3 DNA reads as TGTGCCAGCAGCGTAGCCAGGGAAACCGGGGAGCTGTTTTTT.

V and J are TRBV18 and TRBJ1-5, with D uncertain. Germline CDR1 reads KGHSH; CDR2 reads LQKENI. The CDR3 has 14 residues. Deletions cut 8 bases from V and 9 bases from J, with 20 bases between. CDR3 coding DNA: TGTGCCAGCGGCACTCGAGGACCTCCCTGGCCCCAGCATTTT. This codes for CASGTRGPPWPQHF.

The CDR3 reads CASSELRGGYNEQFF. The DNA of the CDR3 is TGTGCCAGCAGTGAATTGAGGGGCGGATACAATGAGCAGTTCTTC. V is TRBV6-1 and J is TRBJ2-1; D tentatively reads TRBD1 or TRBD2 (5 bases each). The CDR3 consists of 15 residues. The germline CDR1 and CDR2 sequences are MNHNS and SASEGT. Trimming pared 2 bases from V and 4 bases from J, leaving 12 bases between.

V is TRBV6-5 and J is TRBJ1-2; the D is unclear. This CDR3 has 13 residues. Trimming shortened V by 2 bases and J by 4 bases, and 8 bases separated the two germline ends. Germline CDR1 is MNHEY and CDR2 is SVGAGI. The CDR3 sequence is CASSYPGSYGYTF. CDR3 coding DNA: TGTGCCAGCAGTTACCCCGGGTCCTATGGCTACACCTTC.

The J gene is TRBJ2-7, the V gene TRBV2; 8 bases match TRBD1. Germline CDR1 SNHLY, CDR2 FYNNEI. The CDR3 is made up of 14 amino acids. The trim removed 6 bases at V and 6 bases at J, leaving 10 bases unmatched. The CDR3 is CASRTGATVSEQYF. In DNA form, the CDR3 reads TGTGCCAGCAGGACAGGGGCTACGGTGTCCGAGCAGTACTTC.

The V call is TRBV11-3, the J call TRBJ2-6, with D perhaps matching TRBD2 (5 bases). Trimming removed 3 bases from V and 0 bases from J, with 9 bases in between. The CDR3 sequence is 16 residues long. CDR1 and CDR2 (germline): SGHNT, YENEEA. CDR3 in DNA: TGTGCCAGCAGCTTCCCCCGGGGCTCTGGGGCCAACGTCCTGACTTTC. Translated: CASSFPRGSGANVLTF.

The V and J genes are TRBV19 and TRBJ1-6; 9 bases are a match to TRBD1. V shed 8 bases and J 5 bases; nucleotides not matched to a gene: 7. There are 15 residues in the CDR3. Germline V CDR1 and CDR2: LNHDA, SQIVND (reference sequence). The CDR3 is CASSEGTGHNSPLHF. The CDR3 DNA reads as TGTGCCAGTTCCGAAGGGACAGGGCATAATTCACCCCTCCACTTT.

CDR3 coding DNA: TGCAGCGTTGAAGCAGGGATGAACACTGAAGCTTTCTTT. Its protein is CSVEAGMNTEAFF. The genes are TRBV29-1 and TRBJ1-1; tentatively, D is TRBD1 (5 bases). This CDR3 is 13 amino acids long. Trimming removed 1 base at V and 0 bases at J, with 6 bases between. Germline CDR1 and CDR2: SQVTM and ANQGSEA.

The chain employs TRBV18 and TRBJ2-5, with TRBD1 as a possible D gene (5 bases). The CDR3 loop spans 16 amino acids. The V gene lost 2 bases and the J gene lost 6 bases, with 19 bases spanning the gap. Germline CDR1 reads KGHSH; CDR2 reads LQKENI. In DNA, the CDR3 is TGTGCCAGCTCACCAACCAGGGATTTAGTTATGCAGACCCAGTACTTC. Its translation is CASSPTRDLVMQTQYF.